A selection of T cell receptor beta chains follows, all from one sample in a study of OX40 agonist ivuxolimab in advanced cancers. Only in-frame clones appear in the TCRdb table, and some are missing; sequencing was by immunoSEQ multiplex PCR. Among fewer than 80,000 clones listed, 85% to 90% were seen once. The material sequenced was CD4+ or CD8+ T cells sorted from blood, taken in a trial of the OX40 agonist ivuxolimab. The receptors stem from an adult with an advanced solid tumor such as melanoma, head and neck, liver or kidney cancer. The CDR3 runs from the conserved cysteine through the conserved F or W. The order of the fields is D gene, J gene, clone size, V gene, CDR3 protein, CDR3 DNA. A D gene is named only where the DNA matches it firmly. Not every row has a clone size; where given, it reads once, few, many or a size class.

NA TRBJ1-2 NA TRBV5-6 CASSGTPNYGYTF TGTGCCAGCAGTGGGACACCTAACTATGGCTACACCTTC
NA TRBJ1-2 NA TRBV5-5 CASSLGSNYGYTF TGTGCCAGCAGCTTGGGATCTAACTATGGCTACACCTTC
TRBD1 TRBJ2-7 NA TRBV10-3 CAISPGTVYEQYF TGTGCCATCAGCCCAGGGACAGTCTACGAGCAGTACTTC
NA TRBJ2-3 NA TRBV7-9 CASSLGSSGFTDTQYF TGTGCCAGCAGCTTAGGATCCAGTGGGTTCACAGATACGCAGTATTTT
TRBD1 TRBJ2-7 NA TRBV12-5 CASGSVGQGSYEQYF TGTGCTAGTGGTTCGGTGGGACAGGGGTCCTACGAGCAGTACTTC
TRBD1 TRBJ1-1 NA TRBV19 CASSISTGHNTEAFF TGTGCCAGTAGTATATCGACAGGGCACAACACTGAAGCTTTCTTT
TRBD1 TRBJ1-2 NA TRBV25-1 CASSGGTGTDGYTF TGTGCCAGCAGTGGCGGGACAGGGACGGATGGCTACACCTTC
TRBD1 TRBJ2-7 NA TRBV7-2 CASSLETGKYEQYF TGTGCCAGCAGCTTAGAGACAGGGAAATACGAGCAGTACTTC
NA TRBJ1-2 few TRBV2 CASSVADRGGYTF TGTGCCAGCAGTGTAGCTGATAGGGGTGGCTACACCTTC
NA TRBJ1-1 few TRBV10-2 CASSEGVGIEAFF TGCGCCAGCAGTGAGGGAGTGGGGATTGAAGCTTTCTTT
NA TRBJ2-7 once TRBV19 CASSIDSAYEQYF TGTGCCAGTAGTATAGATTCAGCCTACGAGCAGTACTTC
NA TRBJ2-2 NA TRBV27 CASSLSPTLGTGELFF TGTGCCAGCAGTTTATCCCCCACTTTGGGGACCGGGGAGCTGTTTTTT
NA TRBJ2-3 NA TRBV5-1 CASSLEGSTDTQYF TGCGCCAGCAGCTTGGAAGGCAGCACAGATACGCAGTATTTT
NA TRBJ1-6 NA TRBV2 CASSDPYSPLHF TGTGCCAGCAGTGATCCCTATTCACCCCTCCACTTT
NA TRBJ2-6 NA TRBV5-1 CASSWPSSGANVLTF TGCGCCAGCAGCTGGCCCTCTTCCGGGGCCAACGTCCTGACTTTC
TRBD1 TRBJ1-6 NA TRBV5-1 CASTETGNSPLHF TGCGCCAGCACCGAGACAGGGAATTCACCCCTCCACTTT
NA TRBJ2-3 NA TRBV30 CAWSEGTRFTDTQYF TGTGCCTGGAGTGAGGGGACCCGATTTACAGATACGCAGTATTTT
TRBD1 TRBJ1-1 NA TRBV6-1 CASSEQGGLNTEAFF TGTGCCAGCAGTGAACAGGGGGGTCTGAACACTGAAGCTTTCTTT
TRBD1 TRBJ1-4 NA TRBV18 CASSPRRQGGSLNHEKLFF TGTGCCAGCTCACCAAGGCGTCAGGGGGGAAGCCTCAACCATGAAAAACTGTTTTTT